This T cell receptor (beta chain) was retrieved from a study of beta chain features in type 1 diabetes (dated by TCRdb to 2016 to 2018). Regarding the research as a whole: No differences in mean age, gender distribution, total cell number or subset yield were found between patients and healthy donors. A total of about 100,000,000 sorted cells were examined across all samples, and RNA yield correlated strongly with the number of cells per subset. The study compared the TCRB repertoires of sorted circulating CD4+ T cell subsets in recently diagnosed type 1 diabetes patients with those in matched healthy donors. Naive and central memory subsets were obtained from all 30 or so donors, but regulatory and stem cell-like memory subsets were isolated from only 8 patients and roughly eight healthy donors.

The CDR3, cysteine through phenylalanine, is 15 amino acids long. The retained sequence is limited to the CDR3, 45 bases, with the frame set at the first base. A single peripheral blood draw of about 116 mL on average was collected from each donor into heparinised tubes. A BD FACSAria II was used to sort naive, central memory, regulatory and stem cell-like memory CD4+ T cells with a panel that included CD45RO, CCR7, CD25, CD127, CD95 and CD27. Every sorted population had a purity above 95%. PBMCs were separated immediately by Lymphoprep density gradient centrifugation and were stained directly, without being cultured. Samples were stained and sorted in pairs, with one healthy donor and one patient per experiment, so that batch effects were minimized. All of the isolated RNA was reverse transcribed with the High Capacity cDNA Reverse Transcription Kit, so expressed TCRB transcripts were sequenced. Deep immunoSEQ sequencing was performed on naive, central memory and regulatory T cell samples, with an average of around 3.5 million total reads per sample. Sorted cells were lysed in RLT buffer and RNA was extracted with DNase-treated RNeasy Micro or Mini kits, depending on cell number. To prevent cross-contamination, every cell subset was processed on its own, while patient and healthy donor samples were processed together. Using the immunoSEQ multiplex PCR, TCRB sequences were amplified from cDNA into 87-bp fragments spanning the CDR3 region. Sequencing of the amplicons was performed on the Illumina HiSeq platform. The study's own analysis went as follows. Synthetic template baselines were used to correct PCR bias computationally, reads within Hamming distance 2 were collapsed together, and singletons that could not be merged were discarded. Reads were aligned to IMGT to assign V, D and J genes, CDR3 length, and insertions or deletions at six rearrangement sites. Clonotype counts were normalized to sorted cell number within each subset before computing true diversity and Gini coefficients with the tcR R package. The overlap coefficient, calculated on TCRB nucleotide sequences, was used to measure repertoire sharing. Drawn from immuneACCESS, this table holds only the in-frame rearrangements with V and J called that TCRdb kept. Clones are partly lost; checked studies trace under half to an unresolved V gene and leave the rest unexplained. V and J calls and clone size are given by that table; D and trimming were obtained from the DNA. The sample has about 140,000 clones on record, roughly 9.7% of them singletons. The top ten constitute almost 0.65% of the sample.

This clone was seen a few times. The target of this receptor is not known. No base quality information exists; no much larger clone differs at one position. What the research found in general, with its limitations: Because cDNA was sequenced instead of genomic DNA, activated cells with high expression could be over-represented, although the groups did not differ in activation or CD3 levels. Type 1 diabetes patients showed a moderate but significant shortening of TCRB CDR3 length in all four CD4+ subsets. The naive, central memory and regulatory TCRB repertoires appeared to resemble one another more closely among patients than among healthy donors. Fewer insertions and more nucleotide deletions at VDJ recombination sites were observed in patients with type 1 diabetes, implying thymic rearrangement abnormalities. Because the HLA sub-analyses included only small numbers of individuals, any influence of HLA type on TCRB rearrangement was left unresolved. Shorter templates might be favored by PCR, yet because patient and control samples were amplified and corrected together, any such skew would affect both groups equally.

The clonotype comes from a woman in her thirties or forties in good health. The rearranged chain carries TRBV12-2 and TRBJ1-5; the table gives TRBD1 as D, unverified against the DNA. TRBV12-2 is marked as a pseudogene. The sample consisted of central memory CD4+ T cells from blood. The nucleotides are TGTGCAAGTCGCTTAGTCGAGCAGGGCAATCAGCCCCAGCATTTT. The resulting protein is CASRLVEQGNQPQHF.